This T cell receptor beta chain appears in the sequencing data of a study of blood T cells in healthy people across ages. Study-wide findings and caveats: Long-lived and aged donors differed, with more naive CD4+ cells and higher diversity in the long-lived. CMV infection status of these donors was not known.

Primers used in a second PCR of about 7 to 11 cycles were a sample-barcoded 5' primer and a J-beta primer mix. Each sample yielded at least 3 million CDR3-containing paired-end reads. A single record per CDR3 protein comes from TCRdb applying MiXCR to the 5' RACE reads. This table has about 380,000 distinct CDR3 sequences, about 55% appearing once. With regard to this clonotype: The antigen is not known.

All donors came from Russia, were Caucasian and healthy, and spanned ages about 6 to 100. Trimming removed 2 bases from V and 4 bases from J, with 21 bases in between. The CDR3 covers 17 residues. Germline-derived CDR1 and CDR2 are SNHLY and FYNNEI. V usage is TRBV2 and J usage is TRBJ2-7; tentatively, D is TRBD2 (7 bases). Specimen: blood. The clonotype comes from a man in his fifties or sixties in good health. The CDR3: CASSESRRGPRTYEQYF. CDR3 nucleotides: TGTGCCAGCAGTGAAAGCAGGCGGGGGCCCCGAACTTACGAGCAGTACTTC. Using reference TRBV2 and TRBJ2-7 for the parts outside the CDR3, the full variable domain is EPEVTQTPSHQVTQMGQEVILRCVPISNHLYFYWYRQILGQKVEFLVSFYNNEISEKSEIFDDQFSVERPDGSNFTLKIRSTKLEDSAMYFCASSESRRGPRTYEQYFGPGTRLTVT.